This T cell receptor beta chain was obtained from a study of T cells after yellow fever vaccination. Turning to this clonotype: The antigen remains undetermined.

The study's findings and limits: Some clonotypes, a small share, were shared between CD4 and CD8 compartments.

From germline, CDR1 is MNHEY and CDR2 SVGAGI. The V end lost 4 bases, the J end lost 9 bases, and 20 bases lay between the germline ends. The length of the CDR3 is 15 residues. They built TCR cDNA with 5'RACE template switching, a step that put in a universal primer site and UMIs. TCRdb called the 5' RACE reads again in MiXCR, with one record for every CDR3 protein. The sample has 200,000 to 300,000 distinct CDR3 sequences, roughly 7.2% seen once. The sample here was CD4+ T cells sorted from PBMCs, taken 15 days after the yellow fever booster vaccination. This sequence was found in a man aged 30-40 years who received the YFV17D yellow fever vaccine. The chain links TRBV6-5 to TRBJ2-3; a weak D match, TRBD1 (5 bases). DNA of the CDR3: TGTGCCAGCAGTTTTGGAGTAGGAAGTCCAGGGACGCAGTATTTT. Translation: CASSFGVGSPGTQYF.